This TCR beta chain came from a study of OX40 agonist ivuxolimab in advanced cancers. Clones were read by immunoSEQ multiplex PCR, and TCRdb kept only the in-frame ones, dropping some. This table holds some 77,000 clones, 90% to 95% found once. This CDR3 comprises 15 residues. V was cut by 0 bases and J by 1 base, with 10 bases left in between. CDR1 and CDR2 (germline): SGDLS, YYNGEE. The sample here was CD4+ or CD8+ T cells sorted from blood, taken in a trial of the OX40 agonist ivuxolimab. This clonotype originated in an adult with an advanced solid tumor such as melanoma, head and neck, liver or kidney cancer. The chain employs TRBV9 and TRBJ2-5; no clear D gene. In DNA form, the CDR3 reads TGTGCCAGCAGCGTAGCCCTGGGCCCCCAAGAGACCCAGTACTTC. Protein product: CASSVALGPQETQYF.